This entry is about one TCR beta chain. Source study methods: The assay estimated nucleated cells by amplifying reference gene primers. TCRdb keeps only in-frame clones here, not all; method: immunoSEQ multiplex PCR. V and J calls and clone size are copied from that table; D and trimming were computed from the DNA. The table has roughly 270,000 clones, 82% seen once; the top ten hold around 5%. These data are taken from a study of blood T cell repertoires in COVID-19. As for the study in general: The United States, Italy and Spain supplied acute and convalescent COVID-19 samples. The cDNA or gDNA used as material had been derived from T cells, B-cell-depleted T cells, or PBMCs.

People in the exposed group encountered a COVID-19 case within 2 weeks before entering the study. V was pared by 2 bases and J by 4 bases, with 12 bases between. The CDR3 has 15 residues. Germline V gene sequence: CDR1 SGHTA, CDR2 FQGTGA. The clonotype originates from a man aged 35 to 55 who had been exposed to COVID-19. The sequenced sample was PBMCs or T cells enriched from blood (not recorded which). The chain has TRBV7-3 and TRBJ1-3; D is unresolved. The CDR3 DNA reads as TGTGCCAGCAGCTTAGTAGGAGGGTCCGGAAACACCATATATTTT. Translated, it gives CASSLVGGSGNTIYF.